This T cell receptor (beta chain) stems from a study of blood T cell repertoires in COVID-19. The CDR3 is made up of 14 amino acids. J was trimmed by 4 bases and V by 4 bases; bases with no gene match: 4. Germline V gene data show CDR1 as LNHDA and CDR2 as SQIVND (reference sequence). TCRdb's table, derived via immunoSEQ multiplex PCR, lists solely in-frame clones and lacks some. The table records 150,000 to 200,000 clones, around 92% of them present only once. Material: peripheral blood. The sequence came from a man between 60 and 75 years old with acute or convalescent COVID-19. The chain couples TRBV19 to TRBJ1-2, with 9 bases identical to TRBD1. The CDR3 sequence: CASSTGQGIYGYTF. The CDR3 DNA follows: TGTGCCAGTAGTACTGGACAGGGGATCTATGGCTACACCTTC.